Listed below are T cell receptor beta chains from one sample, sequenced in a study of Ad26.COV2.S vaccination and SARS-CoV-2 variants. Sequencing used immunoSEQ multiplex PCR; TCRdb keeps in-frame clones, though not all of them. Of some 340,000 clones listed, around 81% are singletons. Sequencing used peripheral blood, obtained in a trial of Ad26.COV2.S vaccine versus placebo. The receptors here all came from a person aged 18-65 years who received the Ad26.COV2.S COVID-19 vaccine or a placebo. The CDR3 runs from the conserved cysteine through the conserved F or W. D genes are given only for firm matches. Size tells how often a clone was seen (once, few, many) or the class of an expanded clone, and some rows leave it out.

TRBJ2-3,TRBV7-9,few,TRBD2,CASSLLFGTSARTDTQYF,TGTGCCAGCAGCTTACTTTTCGGGACTAGCGCCCGCACAGATACGCAGTATTTT
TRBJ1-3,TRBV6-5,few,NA,CASSYSLRVTGNTIYF,TGTGCCAGCAGTTACTCGCTCAGGGTGACTGGAAACACCATATATTTT
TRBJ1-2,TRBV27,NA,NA,CASSLKPGPATTPYGYTF,TGTGCCAGCAGTTTAAAACCGGGACCGGCTACTACCCCCTATGGCTACACCTTC
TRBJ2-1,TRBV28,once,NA,CASSLGQNNEQFF,TGTGCCAGCAGTTTAGGCCAGAACAATGAGCAGTTCTTC
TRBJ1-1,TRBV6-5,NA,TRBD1,CAIQGGWDEAFF,TGTGCCATACAGGGGGGATGGGATGAAGCTTTCTTT
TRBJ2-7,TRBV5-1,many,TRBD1,CASSSEIGTGDEQYF,TGCGCCAGCAGCTCCGAAATCGGGACAGGGGACGAGCAGTACTTC
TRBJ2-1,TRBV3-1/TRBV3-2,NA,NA,CASSQDGGDNEQFF,TGTGCCAGCAGCCAAGACGGGGGTGACAATGAGCAGTTCTTC
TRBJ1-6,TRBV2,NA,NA,CASRNDGRSSYNSPLHF,TGTGCCAGCAGGAACGACGGACGGAGCTCCTATAATTCACCCCTCCACTTT
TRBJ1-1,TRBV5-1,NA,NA,CASSFGSHLGNTEAFF,TGCGCCAGCAGCTTTGGCTCCCACCTCGGGAACACTGAAGCTTTCTTT
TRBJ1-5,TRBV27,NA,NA,CASSPTIPGQPQHF,TGTGCCAGCAGCCCTACTATTCCGGGCCAGCCCCAGCATTTT
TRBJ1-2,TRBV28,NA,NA,CASTPVGPHLYGYTF,TGTGCCAGCACCCCCGTAGGGCCCCACCTCTATGGCTACACCTTC
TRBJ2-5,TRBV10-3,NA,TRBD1,CAISKTGGPETQYF,TGTGCCATCAGTAAAACAGGGGGTCCTGAGACCCAGTACTTC
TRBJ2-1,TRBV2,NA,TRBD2,CASGTSGGYNEQFF,TGTGCCAGCGGGACTAGCGGGGGATACAATGAGCAGTTCTTC
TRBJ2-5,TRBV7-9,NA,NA,CASTPGRGPQETQYF,TGTGCCAGCACTCCGGGGCGGGGTCCCCAAGAGACCCAGTACTTC
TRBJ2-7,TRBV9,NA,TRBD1,CASSVGDRASYEQYF,TGTGCCAGCAGCGTAGGGGACAGGGCCTCCTACGAGCAGTACTTC
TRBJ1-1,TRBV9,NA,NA,CASSVEGGESRFMNTEAFF,TGTGCCAGCAGCGTAGAGGGGGGAGAGAGTAGATTCATGAACACTGAAGCTTTCTTT
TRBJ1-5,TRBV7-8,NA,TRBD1,CASSPGTGAYSNQPQHF,TGTGCCAGCAGCCCCGGGACAGGGGCGTATAGCAATCAGCCCCAGCATTTT
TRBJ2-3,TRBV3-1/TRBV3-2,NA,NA,CASSQRLLGGEGSAQYF,TGTGCCAGCAGCCAGCGCCTTCTAGGGGGGGAAGGGTCGGCGCAGTATTTT
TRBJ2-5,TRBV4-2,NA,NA,CASSQDSIPETQYF,TGTGCCAGCAGCCAAGATTCCATCCCAGAGACCCAGTACTTC
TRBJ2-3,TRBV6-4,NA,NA,CASSPDNGETDTQYF,TGTGCCAGCAGTCCGGATAATGGGGAGACAGATACGCAGTATTTT
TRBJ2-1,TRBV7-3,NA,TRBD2,CASSSNSGGASEQFF,TGTGCCAGCAGCTCGAATAGCGGGGGGGCCTCCGAGCAGTTCTTC
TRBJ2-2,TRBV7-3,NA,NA,CASSLMRNTGELFF,TGTGCCAGCAGCCTGATGAGGAACACCGGGGAGCTGTTTTTT
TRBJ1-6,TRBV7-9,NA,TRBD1,CASSSRQGDDSPLHF,TGTGCCAGCAGCTCCCGACAGGGAGACGATTCACCCCTCCACTTT
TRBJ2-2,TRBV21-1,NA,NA,CASSKSRRGGTGELFF,TGTGCCAGCAGCAAATCCCGTCGGGGGGGAACCGGGGAGCTGTTTTTT
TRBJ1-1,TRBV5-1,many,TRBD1,CASSWTGADTEAFF,TGCGCCAGCAGCTGGACAGGGGCGGACACTGAAGCTTTCTTT
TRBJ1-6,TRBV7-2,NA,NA,CASSLLTPQGSPRHF,TGTGCCAGCAGCCTTTTGACCCCTCAGGGCTCACCCCGCCACTTT
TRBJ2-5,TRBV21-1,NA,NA,CASSNVVGVGETQYF,TGTGCCAGCAGCAATGTCGTAGGGGTTGGGGAGACCCAGTACTTC
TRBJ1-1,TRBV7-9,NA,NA,CASSSQEGTEAFF,TGTGCCAGCAGCAGCCAAGAAGGCACTGAAGCTTTCTTT
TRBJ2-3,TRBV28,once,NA,CASSLGPSTDTQYF,TGTGCCAGCAGTTTGGGCCCGAGCACAGATACGCAGTATTTT
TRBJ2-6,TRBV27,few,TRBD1,CASRGAPGQGSGANVLTF,TGTGCCAGCAGGGGGGCTCCGGGACAGGGGTCTGGGGCCAACGTCCTGACTTTC
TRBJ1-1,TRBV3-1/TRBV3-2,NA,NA,CASSQGQTTEAFF,TGTGCCAGCAGCCAAGGACAGACCACTGAAGCTTTCTTT
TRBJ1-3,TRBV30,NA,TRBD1,CAFQSGTGGNIGNTIYF,TGTGCCTTCCAAAGCGGGACAGGGGGCAATATCGGTAACACCATATATTTT
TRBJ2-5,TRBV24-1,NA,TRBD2,CATSASGGLVETQYF,TGTGCCACCAGTGCAAGCGGGGGGTTAGTTGAGACCCAGTACTTC
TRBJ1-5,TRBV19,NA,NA,CASSVPSLEGQPQHF,TGTGCCAGTAGTGTCCCCTCCCTGGAGGGTCAGCCCCAGCATTTT
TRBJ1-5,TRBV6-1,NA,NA,CASSEANNQPQHF,TGTGCCAGCAGTGAAGCAAACAATCAGCCCCAGCATTTT
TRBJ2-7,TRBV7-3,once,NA,CASSSRAGAYEQYF,TGTGCCAGCAGCTCTCGGGCTGGGGCCTACGAGCAGTACTTC
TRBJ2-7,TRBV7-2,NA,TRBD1,CASSSRQGDYEQYF,TGTGCCAGCAGCTCGAGACAGGGGGATTACGAGCAGTACTTC
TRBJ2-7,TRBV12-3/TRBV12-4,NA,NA,CASSLGVSYEQYF,TGTGCCAGCAGTTTAGGGGTGTCCTACGAGCAGTACTTC
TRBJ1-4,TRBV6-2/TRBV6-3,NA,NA,CASSYRVEEKLFF,TGTGCCAGCAGTTACAGGGTGGAGGAAAAACTGTTTTTT
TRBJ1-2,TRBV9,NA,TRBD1,CASSVWTGGSYGYTF,TGTGCCAGCAGCGTTTGGACAGGGGGCAGCTATGGCTACACCTTC
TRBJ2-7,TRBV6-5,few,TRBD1,CASSTGQGLIGQYF,TGTGCCAGCAGTACCGGACAGGGACTTATTGGGCAGTACTTC
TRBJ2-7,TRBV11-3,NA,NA,CASSFYYEQYF,TGTGCCAGCAGCTTCTACTACGAGCAGTACTTC
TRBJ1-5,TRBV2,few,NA,CASSPDRGPQHF,TGTGCCAGCAGCCCAGACCGGGGACCCCAGCATTTT
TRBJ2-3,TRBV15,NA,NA,CATSSTRGITDTQYF,TGTGCCACCAGCAGTACCAGGGGCATCACAGATACGCAGTATTTT
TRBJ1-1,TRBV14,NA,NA,CASSQDRLGVLTEAFF,TGTGCCAGCAGCCAAGATCGGTTAGGGGTGCTCACTGAAGCTTTCTTT
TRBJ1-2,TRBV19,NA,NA,CASSEPGLNYGYTF,TGTGCCAGTAGCGAGCCGGGACTTAACTATGGCTACACCTTC
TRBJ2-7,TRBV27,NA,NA,CASRQGLWGGLYEQYF,TGTGCCAGCAGACAGGGCCTCTGGGGGGGGCTCTACGAGCAGTACTTC
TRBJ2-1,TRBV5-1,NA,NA,CASSFGRLYNEQFF,TGCGCCAGCAGCTTCGGCAGGTTATACAATGAGCAGTTCTTC
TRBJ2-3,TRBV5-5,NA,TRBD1,CASSLPTGGASDTQYF,TGTGCCAGCAGCCTACCCACAGGGGGTGCGAGCGATACGCAGTATTTT
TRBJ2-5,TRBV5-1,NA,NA,CASGRGSETQYF,TGCGCCAGCGGCAGGGGATCTGAGACCCAGTACTTC